This section outlines one T cell receptor beta chain sequence together with its context. Its target is unknown. Germline V gene lookup returns CDR1 DFQATT and CDR2 SNEGSKA (reference sequence). V was shortened by 0 bases and J by 7 bases, with 16 bases between the two germline ends. The CDR3 runs to 14 residues. TCRdb re-called the 5' RACE reads with MiXCR, one entry per CDR3 protein. The table has hundreds of thousands of distinct CDR3 sequences, less than 25% seen once. The data derive from a study of T-cell memory formation after mild COVID-19. Study-level information: TCR clusters were mostly confined to one donor each.

Overall study results and limits: Those CD4+ clones that contracted were mainly in CM and EM (CD8+ ones in EMRA). That cross-reactive memory joined was suggested by some responding clones appearing in pre-infection memory.

This TCR came from an adult woman who had mild COVID-19 (a few samples of this study predate the infection). Cell type and time point are not known. The sequencing input was PBMCs or a T cell subset sorted from them (not recorded which). The chain couples TRBV20-1 to TRBJ2-7, with D possibly being TRBD2 (6 bases). CDR3 residues: CSARERGLRREQYF. In nucleotides, the CDR3 is TGCAGTGCTAGAGAGAGGGGACTGCGTCGGGAGCAGTACTTC.